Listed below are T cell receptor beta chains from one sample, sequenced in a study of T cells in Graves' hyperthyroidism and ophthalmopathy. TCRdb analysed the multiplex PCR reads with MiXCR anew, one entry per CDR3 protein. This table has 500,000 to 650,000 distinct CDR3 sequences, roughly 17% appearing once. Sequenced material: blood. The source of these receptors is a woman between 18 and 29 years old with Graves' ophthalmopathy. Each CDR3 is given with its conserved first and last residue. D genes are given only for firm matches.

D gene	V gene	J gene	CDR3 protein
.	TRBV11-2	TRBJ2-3	CASSLAGGDTDTQYF
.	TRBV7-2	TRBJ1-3	CASSPFPRYSGNTIYF
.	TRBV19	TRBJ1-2	CASSMSGASLYGYTF
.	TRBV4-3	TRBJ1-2	CASSQERTARYGYTF
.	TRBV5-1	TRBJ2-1	CASSLEGGGRGTYNEQFF
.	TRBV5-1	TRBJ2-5	CASSSQGWGQETQYF
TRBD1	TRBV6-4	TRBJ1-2	CASSDRGTGPYFIRESPDFYGYTF
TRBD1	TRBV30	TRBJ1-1	CAWRAGQMNTEAFF
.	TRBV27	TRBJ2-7	CASSLRSASYEQYF
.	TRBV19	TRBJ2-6	CASSMDSSGANVLTF
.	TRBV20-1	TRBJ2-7	CSATGGPENEPYEQYF
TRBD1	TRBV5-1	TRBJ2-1	CASSLAGQGAFNEQFF
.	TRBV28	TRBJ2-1	CASGEDSYNEQFF
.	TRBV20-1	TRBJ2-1	CSASSYASSYNEQFF
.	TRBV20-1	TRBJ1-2	CSASVGTPSQTIGYTF
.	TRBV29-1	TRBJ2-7	CSVVEQSSYEQYF
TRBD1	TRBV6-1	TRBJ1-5	CASSFRDRGGFDRQPQHF
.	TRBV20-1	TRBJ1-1	CSARVSLVRNTEAFF
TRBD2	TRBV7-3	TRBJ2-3	CASSPTSGRVSDTQYF
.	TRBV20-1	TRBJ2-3	CSASPATLTDTQYF
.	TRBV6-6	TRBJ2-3	CASSYLPNPRPDTQYF
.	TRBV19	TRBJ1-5	CASSIERQVNQPQHF
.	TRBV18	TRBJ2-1	CASSQGYNEQFF
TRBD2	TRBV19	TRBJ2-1	CASSIGLAAYNEQFF
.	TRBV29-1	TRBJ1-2	CYSGGIDYGYTF
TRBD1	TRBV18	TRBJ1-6	CASSLGQGADSPLHF
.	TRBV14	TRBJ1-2	CASSQESASTSGYTF
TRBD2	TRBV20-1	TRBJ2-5	CSASPLAGGPETQYF
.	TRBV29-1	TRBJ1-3	CSGKDSSGNTIYF
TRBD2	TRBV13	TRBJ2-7	CASSLAAGGEDSYEQYF
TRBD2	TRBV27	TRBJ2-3	CASSLSWLAADTQYF
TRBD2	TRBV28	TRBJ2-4	CASSSGTSGRADIQYF
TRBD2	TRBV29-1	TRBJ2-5	CSVEYGVGGRAPETQYF
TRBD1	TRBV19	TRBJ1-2	CASSSPGRDRGYGYTF
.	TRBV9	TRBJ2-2	CASAGTSKTGELFF
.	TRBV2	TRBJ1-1	CASSARQGNTEAFF
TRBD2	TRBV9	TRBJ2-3	CASSVDGTSGRAMVGTDTQYF
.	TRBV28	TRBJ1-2	CASSVDPLPERTF
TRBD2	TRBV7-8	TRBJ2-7	CASSLRASGVYEQYF
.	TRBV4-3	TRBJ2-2	CASSQDGSHTGELFF